Listed below are T cell receptor beta chains from one sample, sequenced in a study of OX40 agonist ivuxolimab in advanced cancers. Profiled with immunoSEQ multiplex PCR; TCRdb holds only in-frame clones, not every one. This sample has 60,000 to 70,000 clones, with over 70% found just once. Sequences were derived from CD4+ or CD8+ T cells sorted from blood, sampled in a trial of the OX40 agonist ivuxolimab. These receptors came from an adult with an advanced solid tumor such as melanoma, head and neck, liver or kidney cancer. Both conserved end residues are part of each CDR3. A D gene is named only where the DNA matches it firmly. Where a row states a size, it is once, few, many or the class of an expanded clone; other rows omit it.

len,d_gene,abundance,j_gene,v_gene,CDR3nt,CDR3aa
15,-,-,TRBJ1-1,TRBV9,TGTGCCAGCAGCGCCCACCCGGGAGGGAACACTGAAGCTTTCTTT,CASSAHPGGNTEAFF
14,TRBD1,-,TRBJ1-5,TRBV28,TGTGCCAGCAGGGAGAACAGGGGGAGTCAGCCCCAGCATTTT,CASRENRGSQPQHF
14,TRBD1,-,TRBJ1-6,TRBV19,TGTGCCAGCCGCATGACAGGGGGTAATTCACCCCTCCACTTT,CASRMTGGNSPLHF
18,-,-,TRBJ2-6,TRBV7-9,TGTGCCAGCAGCCCAAGGGCCGGACAGCCGTTGGGGGCCAACGTCCTGACTTTC,CASSPRAGQPLGANVLTF
15,TRBD2,once,TRBJ2-5,TRBV9,TGTGCCAGCAGCGTAGAGCCCAGCGGGACAGAGACCCAGTACTTC,CASSVEPSGTETQYF
16,-,-,TRBJ1-5,TRBV19,TGTGCCAGTAGTAGAAGGACGGCCCAGGGAGATCAGCCCCAGCATTTT,CASSRRTAQGDQPQHF
15,TRBD2,-,TRBJ2-7,TRBV6-1,TGTGCCAGCAGTGAAGGGGCGGGGGGATACTACGAGCAGTACTTC,CASSEGAGGYYEQYF
15,-,few,TRBJ1-6,TRBV27,TGTGCCAGCAGTTTCGAGGGAACTACGAATTCACCCCTCCACTTT,CASSFEGTTNSPLHF
15,-,-,TRBJ1-6,TRBV7-9,TGTGCCAGCAGCCCGGAGGGAGGTAGGAATTCACCCCTCCACTTT,CASSPEGGRNSPLHF
16,TRBD1,once,TRBJ1-3,TRBV6-1,TGTGCCAGCAGTGAATCGGGACAGTTCTCTGGAAACACCATATATTTT,CASSESGQFSGNTIYF
14,TRBD1,few,TRBJ2-7,TRBV7-2,TGTGCCAGCAGCTTGGGGACAGGGGGCCGGGGGCAGTACTTC,CASSLGTGGRGQYF
15,-,-,TRBJ2-3,TRBV19,TGTGCCAGTAGTCCCCGTGCAGGGCGGACAGATACGCAGTATTTT,CASSPRAGRTDTQYF
13,TRBD1,-,TRBJ2-5,TRBV6-1,TGTGCCAGCCGGAGACAGGGTCCCGAGACCCAGTACTTC,CASRRQGPETQYF
16,-,-,TRBJ2-5,TRBV4-2,TGTGCCAGCAGCCAAGGTAACGGCAGGGGAGGAGAGACCCAGTACTTC,CASSQGNGRGGETQYF
16,TRBD1,-,TRBJ1-2,TRBV7-2,TGTGCCAGCAGCTTAGACTTAGACAGGGCTGGATATGGCTACACCTTC,CASSLDLDRAGYGYTF
13,-,few,TRBJ1-2,TRBV28,TGTGCCAGCAGTTTATGGACCTACTATGGCTACACCTTC,CASSLWTYYGYTF
12,-,few,TRBJ1-6,TRBV27,TGTGCCAGCAGGGGAGTAAGTTCACCCCTCCACTTT,CASRGVSSPLHF
14,-,-,TRBJ2-1,TRBV4-1,TGCGCCAGCAGCCAAGGCCCGCTCTTGGATGAGCAGTTCTTC,CASSQGPLLDEQFF
14,-,-,TRBJ2-2,TRBV30,TGTGCCTGCCGCATGACCCAGACCACCGGGGAGCTGTTTTTT,CACRMTQTTGELFF
15,-,-,TRBJ1-3,TRBV19,TGTGCCAGTAGTATAGCGCCTTCCTCTGGAAACACCATATATTTT,CASSIAPSSGNTIYF
13,-,-,TRBJ1-1,TRBV7-9,TGTGCCAGCAGCTTAAGTCAGAACACTGAAGCTTTCTTT,CASSLSQNTEAFF
15,TRBD1,-,TRBJ1-1,TRBV7-3,TGTGCCAGCAGCTTATCGACAGGGATGAACACTGAAGCTTTCTTT,CASSLSTGMNTEAFF
15,TRBD2,-,TRBJ2-1,TRBV6-1,TGTGCCAGCAGTGAACTGGGACTAGCGGGAGGTGAGCAGTTCTTC,CASSELGLAGGEQFF
14,TRBD1,-,TRBJ2-7,TRBV30,TGTGCCTGTAACCGCCGGGACAGGGTTTACGAGCAGTACTTC,CACNRRDRVYEQYF
11,-,-,TRBJ2-7,TRBV29-1,TGCAGCGTCGTTACTAGCTACGAGCAGTACTTC,CSVVTSYEQYF
14,-,-,TRBJ1-2,TRBV2,TGTGCCAGCAGTTATACTGGGGATAGCGGTGGCTACACCTTC,CASSYTGDSGGYTF
13,-,-,TRBJ2-7,TRBV10-2,TGCGCCAGCAGTGAAGGGCGGACCTACGAGCAGTACTTC,CASSEGRTYEQYF
15,TRBD1,once,TRBJ1-2,TRBV6-5,TGTGCCAGCAAAAGAACAGGGGTTCTTAACTATGGCTACACCTTC,CASKRTGVLNYGYTF
14,TRBD2,once,TRBJ2-3,TRBV18,TGTGCCAGCTCAACAGCGGGACCCACAGATACGCAGTATTTT,CASSTAGPTDTQYF
14,TRBD1,-,TRBJ2-7,TRBV7-7,TGTGCCAGCAGCCCAGGGACAGGGAGATACGAGCAGTACTTC,CASSPGTGRYEQYF
15,-,-,TRBJ2-7,TRBV5-5,TGTGCCAGCAGCTTGTCTCCGATTGCTCCCTACGAGCAGTACTTC,CASSLSPIAPYEQYF
18,TRBD2,-,TRBJ2-1,TRBV7-9,TGTGCCAGCAGCGTGGGACTAGCGGGAGGGCCCTACTACAATGAGCAGTTCTTC,CASSVGLAGGPYYNEQFF